The source of this T cell receptor beta chain is a study of blood T cell repertoires in COVID-19. Turning to the study itself: Some COVID-19 samples were acute and others convalescent; all came from the United States, Italy and Spain. The analysed material was cDNA or gDNA that came from T cells, B-cell-depleted T cells, or PBMCs.

In the original analysis: Estimates of nucleated cell counts were drawn from the amplification of reference gene primers. The table came from immunoSEQ multiplex PCR; TCRdb's copy has only in-frame clones and leaves some out. That table gives V, J and clone size, and the DNA gave D and trimming. This table holds about 120,000 clones, around four fifths found once. The CDR3 consists of 12 residues. V was cut by 8 bases and J by 0 bases, with 7 bases left in between. The TCR comes from a man aged 25 to 45 with acute or convalescent COVID-19. The sample taken for sequencing was peripheral blood. The chain is built from TRBV12-3 or TRBV12-4 and TRBJ1-2; D gene unclear. The CDR3 DNA reads TGTGCCAGCTTCGAGGCTAACTATGGCTACACCTTC. Translation: CASFEANYGYTF.